This entry lists 17 T cell receptor beta chains sequenced from one sample in a study of blood T cell repertoires in COVID-19. TCRdb's copy holds only in-frame clones and misses some; the assay was immunoSEQ multiplex PCR. The data hold 200,000 to 300,000 clones, with 84% observed a single time. Input material: peripheral blood. All receptors come from a human donor in a cohort sampled during active COVID-19.

The chain joins TRBV11-3 to TRBJ1-1, with 8 bases that match TRBD1. This CDR3 region has 14 residues. CDR1 is SGHNT, CDR2 YENEEA, per germline. Losses at the gene ends were 5 bases for V and 10 bases for J; bases not matched to a gene: 12. The CDR3 region has the DNA TGTGCCAGCAGCCCCGGGACAGGTAGTTCGGGAGCTTTCTTT. Its translation is CASSPGTGSSGAFF.

The rearrangement joins TRBV3-1 (or the pseudogene TRBV3-2) to TRBJ1-2; D is unresolved. The germline CDR1 and CDR2 sequences are LGHDT and YNNKEL (reference sequence). The CDR3 contains 15 residues. Trimming took off 2 bases at V and 3 bases at J, with 13 bases between the two ends. In DNA form, the CDR3 reads TGTGCCAGCAGCCAACGGTCGGCAGACTACTATGGCTACACCTTC. Translating gives CASSQRSADYYGYTF.

The rearrangement links TRBV6-2 or TRBV6-3 to TRBJ2-1, with TRBD2 matching 14 bases. The CDR3 length is 13 residues. V shed 5 bases and J 15 bases; nucleotides not matched to a gene: 6. The germline V gene encodes CDR1 MNHEY and CDR2 SVGEGT. Here the CDR3 DNA reads TGTGCCAGCAGTCCGACTAGCGGGGGGGCCGGGTTCTTC. Its protein is CASSPTSGGAGFF.

The CDR3 sequence is CASFNEAVFLNIQYF. The CDR3 DNA reads as TGCGCCAGCTTCAATGAGGCAGTTTTCCTAAACATTCAGTACTTC. The chain couples TRBV5-1 to TRBJ2-4; unclear D gene. The CDR3 has 15 residues. Germline lookup yields CDR1 SGHRS and CDR2 YFSETQ. Trimming took off 7 bases at V and 6 bases at J, with 20 bases between the two ends.

V gene TRBV4-3 combines with J gene TRBJ2-1, with D possibly being TRBD1 (5 bases). Trimming removed 0 bases from V and 6 bases from J, with 12 bases in between. Germline V gene lookup returns CDR1 LGHNA and CDR2 YSLEER. The CDR3 loop spans 15 amino acids. The CDR3 region is CASSQDRGWLNEQFF. In DNA form, the CDR3 reads TGCGCCAGCAGCCAAGATAGGGGCTGGCTCAATGAGCAGTTCTTC.

This rearrangement joins TRBV27 to TRBJ1-5; 9 bases fit TRBD1. Trimming took 6 bases from V and 4 from J; bases not matched to a gene: 7. Germline V gives CDR1 MNHEY, CDR2 SMNVEV (reference sequence). The CDR3 length is 15 residues. CDR3 residues: CASSADRGFNQPQHF. Here the CDR3 DNA reads TGTGCCAGCAGCGCCGACAGGGGGTTTAATCAGCCCCAGCATTTT.

The chain employs TRBV28 and TRBJ1-4; tentatively, D is TRBD1 (5 bases). This CDR3 has 16 residues. Germline V lookup: CDR1 MDHEN, CDR2 SYDVKM. The V gene lost 6 bases and the J gene lost 8 bases, with 22 bases spanning the gap. The CDR3 DNA reads as TGTGCCAGCAGCCCCGGGGGGGGAGGGGAGCAAGAAAAACTGTTTTTT. It yields the protein CASSPGGGGEQEKLFF.

J is TRBJ2-7 and V is TRBV27; perhaps TRBD1 as D (5 bases). V dropped 5 bases and J dropped 4 bases, with 15 bases sitting between them. CDR3 size: 14 residues. Per germline, CDR1 MNHEY and CDR2 SMNVEV (reference sequence). In DNA, the CDR3 is TGTGCCAGCAGTCCTCTGCCTCCAGGGTACGAGCAGTACTTC. Translation: CASSPLPPGYEQYF.

The chain has TRBV6-5 and TRBJ1-4; 7 bases match TRBD1. This CDR3 contains 14 residues. Germline values: CDR1 MNHEY, CDR2 SVGAGI. Trimming took 6 bases from V and 0 from J; bases not matched to a gene: 1. Here the CDR3 reads CASSDRATNEKLFF. The DNA of the CDR3 is TGTGCCAGCAGCGACAGGGCAACTAATGAAAAACTGTTTTTT.

This clone occurred a few times. The chain is built from TRBV28 and TRBJ1-6; D may be TRBD1 (5 bases). CDR1 is MDHEN and CDR2 is SYDVKM in the germline V gene. CDR3 length equals 15 residues. With 7 bases removed from V and 2 bases from J, the gap between germline ends came to 12 bases. CDR3 in DNA: TGTGCCAGCAATTCAGGGTATACCTATAATTCACCCCTCCACTTT. This translates into CASNSGYTYNSPLHF.

J is TRBJ1-1 and V is TRBV3-1 (or the pseudogene TRBV3-2); D is ambiguous. The CDR3 loop spans 12 amino acids. V was trimmed by 4 bases and J by 6 bases, leaving 9 bases between them. Germline CDR1 and CDR2: LGHDT and YNNKEL (reference sequence). The chain's CDR3 is CASSLRTSEAFF. In DNA form, the CDR3 reads TGTGCCAGCAGCCTCAGGACTTCTGAAGCTTTCTTT.

This chain connects TRBV15 to TRBJ2-3; D gene uncertain. The CDR3 is 14 amino acids. V lost 6 bases and J 0 bases, leaving 10 bases between the germline ends. Germline V CDR1 and CDR2: LNHNV, YYDKDF (reference sequence). CDR3 DNA sequence: TGTGCCACCAGAGAGGTCGTCAGCACAGATACGCAGTATTTT. This translates into CATREVVSTDTQYF.

V usage is TRBV10-1 and J usage is TRBJ2-3, with TRBD2 as a possible D gene (6 bases). The CDR3 has 16 amino acids. Trimming cost V 5 bases and J 1 base, with 16 bases left between them. The V gene's germline CDR1 is WNHNN and CDR2 SYGVQD (reference sequence). This CDR3 reads CASSPVARGGTDTQYF. The CDR3 coding sequence is TGCGCCAGCAGTCCCGTAGCGCGGGGCGGCACAGATACGCAGTATTTT.

The chain joins TRBV6-5 to TRBJ2-3, with 8 bases identical to TRBD2. The CDR3 contains 15 residues. Looked up from germline, CDR1 is MNHEY and CDR2 is SVGAGI. V lost 4 bases, J lost 6 bases, and 9 bases stayed unmatched. CDR3 residues: CASSFAGGGLDTQYF. In DNA, the CDR3 is TGTGCCAGCAGTTTTGCGGGAGGAGGGTTGGATACGCAGTATTTT.

This clone occurred a few times. This chain connects TRBV6-5 to TRBJ2-7, with D possibly matching TRBD1 (5 bases). This CDR3 has 13 amino acids. Trimming took 8 bases from V and 3 from J, leaving 14 bases between them. Looked up from germline, CDR1 is MNHEY and CDR2 is SVGAGI. As DNA, the CDR3 is TGTGCCAGCGGGGCACTGTTCCTCTACGAGCAGTACTTC. Amino acid sequence: CASGALFLYEQYF.

The CDR3 protein is CASSMLGQNTEAFF. In DNA form, the CDR3 reads TGTGCCAGTAGTATGCTTGGACAGAACACTGAAGCTTTCTTT. The V gene is TRBV19, the J gene TRBJ1-1, with a tentative D call TRBD1 (5 bases). CDR3 length: 14 residues. V lost 3 bases, J lost 1 base, and 9 bases lay in between. Germline CDR1 LNHDA, CDR2 SQIVND (reference sequence). The variable domain in full, with the rest retrieved from reference TRBV19 and TRBJ1-1, is DGGITQSPKYLFRKEGQNVTLSCEQNLNHDAMYWYRQDPGQGLRLIYYSQIVNDFQKGDIAEGYSVSREKKESFPLTVTSAQKNPTAFYLCASSMLGQNTEAFFGQGTRLTVV.

Regarding this clone: The junction does not match germline at one end; this may be a read error. V and J are TRBV7-7 and TRBJ2-7; no firm D call. Per the germline V gene, CDR1 is SSHAT and CDR2 is FNYEAQ (reference sequence). CDR3 length: 16 amino acids. CDR3 sequence: CASSLASILSPYEQYF. CDR3 in DNA: TGTGCTAGCAGCTTAGCCTCCATACTATCCCCCTACGAGCAGTACTTC.